Following are 27 T cell receptor beta chains from one sample sequenced in a study of blood T cell repertoires in COVID-19. Clones were read by immunoSEQ multiplex PCR, and TCRdb kept only the in-frame ones, dropping some. This table has 140,000 or so clones, roughly 80% appearing once. Sample: peripheral blood. Receptors were obtained from a human donor in a cohort sampled during active COVID-19.

This chain joins TRBV28 and TRBJ2-7; D not certain. In germline, CDR1 is MDHEN, CDR2 SYDVKM. The CDR3 runs 13 residues. The V and J ends lost 3 bases and 1 base respectively, with 7 bases between them. In DNA, the CDR3 is TGTGCCAGCAGTTTGCGGCTGTCCTACGAGCAGTACTTC. Protein sequence: CASSLRLSYEQYF.

In its sample, this clone was seen a few times. The rearrangement joins TRBV18 to TRBJ1-1; TRBD1 aligns across 7 bases. V lost 3 bases, J lost 5 bases, and 9 bases stayed unmatched. Germline CDR1 and CDR2: KGHSH and LQKENI. The CDR3 consists of 15 residues. CDR3 loop: CASSPRTGTGTEAFF. In DNA, the CDR3 is TGTGCCAGCTCACCGAGGACAGGAACGGGGACTGAAGCTTTCTTT.

The V and J genes are TRBV19 and TRBJ2-6, with 7 bases identical to TRBD1. From germline, CDR1 is LNHDA and CDR2 SQIVND (reference sequence). The CDR3 has 16 amino acids. Unmatched junction bases numbered 7, after V lost 8 bases and J lost 0 bases. In DNA form, the CDR3 reads TGTGCCAGTTCCCGACAGGGAATCTCTGGGGCCAACGTCCTGACTTTC. Protein sequence: CASSRQGISGANVLTF. Full variable domain (remainder filled in from reference TRBV19 and TRBJ2-6): DGGITQSPKYLFRKEGQNVTLSCEQNLNHDAMYWYRQDPGQGLRLIYYSQIVNDFQKGDIAEGYSVSREKKESFPLTVTSAQKNPTAFYLCASSRQGISGANVLTFGAGSRLTVL.

A word on this clone: The junction departs from germline at one end; a sequencing error may be responsible. In nucleotides, the CDR3 is TGTGCCAGCAGCCGGGACAGGGGATACGAGCATTACTTC. Its protein product is CASSRDRGYEHYF. The chain couples TRBV11-3 to TRBJ2-7, with TRBD1 matching 10 bases. Germline V lookup: CDR1 SGHNT, CDR2 YENEEA. The CDR3 is made up of 13 amino acids.

The V call is TRBV5-1, the J call TRBJ2-3, with 7 bases identical to TRBD1. J was trimmed by 0 bases and V by 4 bases; bases with no gene match: 5. This CDR3 is built from 15 residues. Germline V gene data show CDR1 as SGHRS and CDR2 as YFSETQ. The CDR3 DNA is TGCGCCAGCAGCCTAGACAGGGTGAGCACAGATACGCAGTATTTT. As protein: CASSLDRVSTDTQYF.

The rearrangement uses TRBV11-2 and TRBJ2-7; D call uncertain. V lost 1 base, J lost 3 bases, and 10 bases lay in between. CDR1 is SGHAT, CDR2 FQNNGV, per germline. CDR3 length equals 14 residues. The CDR3 sequence is CASSLGSNYYEQYF. The CDR3 nucleotides are TGTGCCAGCAGCTTAGGTAGCAACTACTACGAGCAGTACTTC.

This clone was counted only a few times. J is TRBJ2-7 and V is TRBV19, with D maybe TRBD1 (6 bases). This CDR3 comprises 16 residues. From germline, CDR1 is LNHDA and CDR2 SQIVND (reference sequence). Trimming removed 0 bases at V and 7 bases at J, with 19 bases between. The DNA for the CDR3 is TGTGCCAGTAGTATAGATAATCCACAGGGTTTGAGTGAGCAGTACTTC. Its protein product is CASSIDNPQGLSEQYF.

The rearrangement uses TRBV11-2 and TRBJ2-3, with D possibly TRBD1 on 5 matching bases. V was shortened by 2 bases and J by 7 bases, with 13 bases between the two germline ends. The CDR3 totals 14 residues. From germline, CDR1 is SGHAT and CDR2 FQNNGV. As DNA, the CDR3 is TGTGCCAGCAGCTTATCGGCAGGGTCTAATACGCAGTATTTT. Its translation is CASSLSAGSNTQYF.

This chain connects TRBV6-5 to TRBJ2-2, with a weak D call TRBD1 (5 bases). This CDR3 contains 15 residues. The ends were cut back, 3 bases at V and 1 base at J, with 9 bases in the middle. The germline V gene has CDR1 MNHEY and CDR2 SVGAGI. CDR3 amino acids: CASSYGAGNTGELFF. For the CDR3, the DNA is TGTGCCAGCAGTTATGGGGCAGGGAACACCGGGGAGCTGTTTTTT.

This clone appeared once. The rearrangement joins TRBV5-6 to TRBJ1-3; D may be TRBD1 (5 bases). Per germline, CDR1 SGHDT and CDR2 YYEEEE. V was trimmed by 6 bases and J by 2 bases, leaving 18 bases between them. The CDR3 has 16 amino acids. CDR3 sequence: CASTRAIGAPGNTIYF. The CDR3 bases are TGTGCCAGCACCAGAGCCATTGGGGCTCCTGGAAACACCATATATTTT.

CDR3 in DNA: TGTGCCAGCAGCTTAGATTGGACAGCCTTGGGCACTGAAGCTTTCTTT. As protein: CASSLDWTALGTEAFF. The V call is TRBV7-2, the J call TRBJ1-1; D might be TRBD1 (6 bases). This CDR3 spans 16 amino acids. Germline lookup yields CDR1 SGHTA and CDR2 FQGNSA. V was shortened by 1 base and J by 4 bases, with 16 bases between the two germline ends.

The J gene is TRBJ2-1, the V gene TRBV5-6; TRBD2 matches 12 bases. The CDR3 contains 15 residues. Per germline, CDR1 SGHDT and CDR2 YYEEEE. Trimming removed 4 bases from V and 5 bases from J; junction bases left unmatched: 4. Here the CDR3 DNA reads TGTGCCAGCAGCGCCGGACTAGCGGGGAACAATGAGCAGTTCTTC. It yields the protein CASSAGLAGNNEQFF. Drawing the rest from reference TRBV5-6 and TRBJ2-1, the complete variable domain is DAGVTQSPTHLIKTRGQQVTLRCSPKSGHDTVSWYQQALGQGPQFIFQYYEEEERQRGNFPDRFSGHQFPNYSSELNVNALLLGDSALYLCASSAGLAGNNEQFFGPGTRLTVL.

Only a few counts were recorded for this clone. The rearrangement uses TRBV2 and TRBJ1-5; a possible D gene is TRBD1 (5 bases). Trimming took 5 bases from V and 0 from J, leaving 11 bases between them. Germline CDR1 reads SNHLY; CDR2 reads FYNNEI. The CDR3 totals 15 residues. The DNA for the CDR3 is TGTGCCAGCAGTCACAGACAGTTTAGCAATCAGCCCCAGCATTTT. This translates into CASSHRQFSNQPQHF.

By share of the sample, this clone is medium-sized. The CDR3 loop reads CASGTPQGTYGYTF. CDR3 sequence (DNA): TGTGCCAGCGGAACCCCTCAGGGCACCTATGGCTACACCTTC. J is TRBJ1-2 and V is TRBV6-5, with D tentatively TRBD1 (5 bases). Per the germline V gene, CDR1 is MNHEY and CDR2 is SVGAGI. The CDR3 consists of 14 residues. Trimming removed 8 bases from V and 4 bases from J, with 17 bases in between.

This chain links TRBV25-1 with TRBJ1-6; D unclear. The CDR3 runs 16 residues. Deletions cut 7 bases from V and 2 bases from J, with 15 bases between. In germline, CDR1 is MGHDK, CDR2 SYGVNS. For the CDR3, the DNA is TGTGCCAGCACCCCCCCTGGCGGTCCCTATAATTCACCCCTCCACTTT. This gives the protein CASTPPGGPYNSPLHF.

V and J are TRBV7-2 and TRBJ1-4; 9 bases are shared with TRBD1. CDR1 and CDR2 from the germline V gene are SGHTA and FQGNSA. J gave up 7 bases and V 5 bases, and 8 bases lay outside the gene matches. This CDR3 comprises 15 residues. The DNA of the CDR3 is TGTGCCAGCAGCCCCTGGACAGGGGCTGGTGAAAAACTGTTTTTT. Protein product: CASSPWTGAGEKLFF.

This clone was counted a single time. The chain joins TRBV25-1 to TRBJ1-2, with D possibly matching TRBD1 (6 bases). CDR3 size: 13 residues. Germline loops: CDR1 MGHDK, CDR2 SYGVNS. The V and J ends lost 2 bases and 7 bases respectively, with 11 bases between them. In DNA, the CDR3 is TGTGCCAGCAGTGAAGTTACAGGGTCTGGCTACACCTTC. Its protein product is CASSEVTGSGYTF.

J is TRBJ2-5 and V is TRBV24-1, with D possibly being TRBD2 (7 bases). Deletions cut 5 bases from V and 5 bases from J, with 11 bases between. The CDR3 has 13 amino acids. Germline CDR1 is KGHDR and CDR2 is SFDVKD. Written as DNA, the CDR3 is TGTGCCACCAGTGGGACAGCGGGGGAGACCCAGTACTTC. Protein: CATSGTAGETQYF.

J is TRBJ1-4 and V is TRBV13; D is unresolved. The germline gives CDR1 PRHDT, CDR2 FYEKMQ (reference sequence). This CDR3 has 11 amino acids. The V end was cut by 3 bases, the J end by 7 bases, with 3 bases between. The chain's CDR3 is CASSFSEKLFF. The CDR3 DNA sequence: TGTGCCAGCAGCTTTAGTGAAAAACTGTTTTTT.

This chain connects TRBV27 to TRBJ2-6, with 7 positions matching TRBD2. CDR1 is MNHEY and CDR2 is SMNVEV in the germline V gene (reference sequence). The J segment lost 3 bases and the V segment lost 4 bases, leaving 6 bases of the junction unmatched. The CDR3 contains 16 residues. This CDR3 is CASSSPGRGGANVLTF. In nucleotides, the CDR3 is TGTGCCAGCAGTTCCCCGGGGAGGGGTGGGGCCAACGTCCTGACTTTC.

The chain uses TRBV18 and TRBJ1-2; D not resolved. V lost 0 bases and J 2 bases, leaving 16 bases between the germline ends. The CDR3 consists of 17 residues. Per germline, CDR1 KGHSH and CDR2 LQKENI. The CDR3 DNA is TGTGCCAGCTCACCACCGATGGCCTCCAGGATCAACTATGGCTACACCTTC. Translated, it gives CASSPPMASRINYGYTF.

The chain uses TRBV19 and TRBJ2-1, with 7 bases fitting TRBD2. The ends lost 8 bases at V and 10 bases at J; junction bases unmatched: 5. The CDR3 loop spans 11 amino acids. Germline V gives CDR1 LNHDA, CDR2 SQIVND (reference sequence). In DNA, the CDR3 is TGTGCCAGTGCTCTAGCGGACGAGCAGTTCTTC. Its translation is CASALADEQFF.

This CDR3 is CASSPGLAGGQDEQFF. In DNA form, the CDR3 reads TGTGCCAGCTCACCGGGACTAGCGGGGGGGCAGGATGAGCAGTTCTTC. The genes are TRBV18 and TRBJ2-1; TRBD2 matches at 16 bases. From germline, CDR1 is KGHSH and CDR2 LQKENI. V dropped 3 bases and J dropped 8; count of bases not matched to a gene: 4. This CDR3 is built from 16 residues.

This chain uses TRBV12-3 or TRBV12-4 with TRBJ1-2; D is possibly TRBD1 (5 bases). The CDR3 loop spans 13 amino acids. Trimming took 2 bases from V and 7 from J, leaving 11 bases between them. The CDR3, as DNA: TGTGCCAGCAGTTTAAGTGTGGGGCTTGGCTACACCTTC. Protein: CASSLSVGLGYTF.

J is TRBJ1-1 and V is TRBV29-1; D is ambiguous. V was clipped by 6 bases and J by 10 bases, with 12 bases between them. Germline V lookup: CDR1 SQVTM, CDR2 ANQGSEA. This CDR3 spans 10 amino acids. DNA of the CDR3: TGCAGCGTCCCGCCCCCCGGAGCTTTCTTT. Its translation is CSVPPPGAFF. Full variable domain (missing parts from reference TRBV29-1 and TRBJ1-1): SAVISQKPSRDICQRGTSLTIQCQVDSQVTMMFWYRQQPGQSLTLIATANQGSEATYESGFVIDKFPISRPNLTFSTLTVSNMSPEDSSIYLCSVPPPGAFFGQGTRLTVV.

The sample holds one count of this clone. The gene calls are TRBV5-5 and TRBJ2-3, with no clear D. Between the trimmed V and J ends, which lost 0 bases and 6 bases, there was a span of 11 bases. This CDR3 comprises 14 residues. Germline V gene lookup returns CDR1 SGHKS and CDR2 YYEKEE (reference sequence). The CDR3 sequence is CASSLGGELDTQYF. Written as DNA, the CDR3 is TGTGCCAGCAGCTTGGGTGGAGAGTTGGATACGCAGTATTTT. The full variable domain, in which reference TRBV5-5 and TRBJ2-3 provide the parts outside the CDR3, is DAGVTQSPTHLIKTRGQQVTLRCSPISGHKSVSWYQQVLGQGPQFIFQYYEKEERGRGNFPDRFSARQFPNYSSELNVNALLLGDSALYLCASSLGGELDTQYFGPGTRLTVL.

The chain is built from TRBV27 and TRBJ1-6; D perhaps matches TRBD1 (5 bases). Germline V gene data show CDR1 as MNHEY and CDR2 as SMNVEV (reference sequence). V was trimmed by 5 bases and J by 0 bases, leaving 11 bases between them. The CDR3 loop spans 16 amino acids. CDR3 loop: CASSLGLFSYNSPLHF. In DNA, the CDR3 is TGTGCCAGCAGTCTGGGACTTTTCTCCTATAATTCACCCCTCCACTTT.